A single sample is the source of the 9 T cell receptor beta chains below, sequenced in a study of identifying expanded T cells in peripheral blood. Sequencing was performed with immunoSEQ multiplex PCR; in TCRdb, only in-frame clones are kept and a portion is missing. The sample has about 53,000 clones; roughly four fifths are singletons. The sample taken for sequencing was blood. Source of these receptors: a person aged 18 to 75 in good health.

The genes are TRBV5-1 and TRBJ2-1; 7 bases map to TRBD2. The CDR3 sequence is 14 residues long. Germline loops: CDR1 SGHRS, CDR2 YFSETQ. V shed 4 bases and J 7 bases; nucleotides not matched to a gene: 8. CDR3 sequence (DNA): TGCGCCAGCAGCGGCGGGAGAAAGTGGAATGAGCAGTTCTTC. This encodes CASSGGRKWNEQFF.

The V gene is TRBV5-1, the J gene TRBJ2-5; D possibly uses TRBD1 or TRBD2 (5 bases each). The CDR3 runs 13 residues. CDR1 SGHRS and CDR2 YFSETQ come from the germline V gene. V was clipped by 2 bases and J by 4 bases, with 9 bases between them. CDR3 DNA sequence: TGCGCCAGCAGCTTAACGGGACGAGAGACCCAGTACTTC. Translation: CASSLTGRETQYF.

The V and J genes are TRBV5-1 and TRBJ2-5; TRBD1 or TRBD2 may be the D gene (6 bases each). V was trimmed by 4 bases and J by 1 base, leaving 17 bases between them. CDR3 size: 16 residues. Germline CDR1 reads SGHRS; CDR2 reads YFSETQ. This chain's CDR3 is CASSRSGGLTQETQYF. The CDR3 coding sequence is TGCGCCAGCAGCCGGAGTGGGGGGCTTACCCAAGAGACCCAGTACTTC.

V gene TRBV27 combines with J gene TRBJ2-2; tentative D call: TRBD2 (5 bases). V was trimmed by 3 bases and J by 3 bases, leaving 11 bases between them. This CDR3 is built from 15 residues. Germline assignment: CDR1 MNHEY and CDR2 SMNVEV (reference sequence). CDR3 coding DNA: TGTGCCAGCAGTTTCGAGGGAGTGGACACCGGGGAGCTGTTTTTT. Encoded protein: CASSFEGVDTGELFF.

V is TRBV5-1 and J is TRBJ2-3; 7 nucleotides agree with TRBD2. The V and J ends lost 4 bases and 4 bases, in that order; junction bases with no gene match: 9. Germline values: CDR1 SGHRS, CDR2 YFSETQ. The CDR3 is 15 residues long. In DNA, the CDR3 is TGCGCCAGCAGCAAGGAGGGCCGGGGGGCAGATACGCAGTATTTT. It encodes CASSKEGRGADTQYF.

This chain uses TRBV6-5 with TRBJ2-7; D may be TRBD1 (5 bases). Germline V gene data show CDR1 as MNHEY and CDR2 as SVGAGI. The CDR3 is made up of 16 amino acids. Trimming removed 2 bases from V and 0 bases from J, with 14 bases in between. CDR3 coding DNA: TGTGCCAGCAGTTACCAAAGACAGCCGTCCTCCTACGAGCAGTACGTC. Translated, it gives CASSYQRQPSSYEQYV.

The CDR3 is CASKVGTSGYGYTF. The CDR3 region has the DNA TGTGCCAGCAAAGTAGGGACCAGCGGCTATGGCTACACCTTC. The chain employs TRBV6-1 and TRBJ1-2; maybe TRBD1 (5 bases). The germline gives CDR1 MNHNS, CDR2 SASEGT. Trimming shortened V by 7 bases and J by 4 bases, and 16 bases separated the two germline ends. This CDR3 spans 14 amino acids.

V is TRBV5-6 and J is TRBJ1-3; D is unclear. Trimming stripped 4 bases from V and 0 bases from J, with 11 bases between. Germline CDR1 is SGHDT and CDR2 is YYEEEE. The CDR3 covers 15 residues. The CDR3 sequence: CASSLDTNSGNTIYF. CDR3 coding DNA: TGTGCCAGCAGCCTTGACACCAACTCTGGAAACACCATATATTTT.

The chain recombines TRBV2 with TRBJ2-1; D is ambiguous. The CDR3 contains 14 residues. V shed 0 bases and J shed 6 bases, with 9 bases lying between them. Germline-derived CDR1 and CDR2 are SNHLY and FYNNEI. CDR3 in DNA: TGTGCCAGCAGTGAAGCCCATGCCGTCAATGAGCAGTTCTTC. Amino acid sequence: CASSEAHAVNEQFF. The full variable domain, its missing parts supplied by reference TRBV2 and TRBJ2-1, is EPEVTQTPSHQVTQMGQEVILRCVPISNHLYFYWYRQILGQKVEFLVSFYNNEISEKSEIFDDQFSVERPDGSNFTLKIRSTKLEDSAMYFCASSEAHAVNEQFFGPGTRLTVL.